This TCR beta chain was identified in a study of OX40 agonist ivuxolimab in advanced cancers. With regard to the full study: Ivuxolimab was an agonistic, fully human IgG2 monoclonal antibody directed against OX40 (CD134), a costimulatory receptor. Intravenous ivuxolimab was administered to patients every 2 weeks at six dose levels: 0.01, 0.1, 0.3, 1.5, 3 and 10 mg/kg. In the dose-escalation cohort, approximately 80% of patients were male, and the mean age was roughly 56 years with a range of about 23 to 79. The paper describes the monotherapy dose-escalation part (N of about 47 patients) of the phase I trial of ivuxolimab. Peripheral TCRbeta sequencing was intended to test whether TCR sequence diversity was altered and clonal T-cell expansion was caused by ivuxolimab. Prior anti-PD-1, anti-PD-L1 or anti-CTLA-4 therapy was permitted, and checkpoint inhibitors had been received by less than 45% of dose-escalation patients. Partial responses occurred in three dose-escalation patients: two with cutaneous melanoma and one with hepatocellular carcinoma. Among the 52 dose-escalation patients, around 19 had hepatocellular carcinoma, approximately 15 melanoma, 9 renal cell carcinoma and 9 head and neck cancer. Points the paper makes about the study in general: Low levels of normalized T-cell clonal expansion were also seen in some patients who did not respond. After ivuxolimab, CD8+ T cells had more expanded clones than CD4+ T cells on average. In partial responders in the 0.1-3.0 mg/kg groups, normalized peripheral clonal expansion was found to be among the lowest, especially among CD8+ T cells. At doses of 0.1 to 3.0 mg/kg, clonal expansion of both CD4+ and CD8+ T cells in blood was seen between baseline and week 6. The antigen specificity of the clonally expanded peripheral T cells was not determined.

The CDR3 holds 15 amino acids from the cysteine to the phenylalanine. Left in the record is the CDR3 DNA by itself, 45 bases read in frame from the first base. V drops 4 bases and J drops 3 bases, leaving 12 bases in between. Via the germline V gene, CDR1 is MNHEY and CDR2 SVGAGI. Concerning this clone: Its antigen is currently not known. No base quality values were provided; no much bigger clone lies one nucleotide off.

The trial excluded patients who had a history of autoimmune disease or were on systemic immunosuppression. Peripheral blood for TCR sequencing was collected from all dose cohorts at baseline, on cycle 4 day 1, and on cycle 7 day 1. Samples came from an open-label, multicenter, first-in-human phase I dose-escalation trial of ivuxolimab. The trial enrolled adults with locally advanced or metastatic head and neck squamous cell, hepatocellular, melanoma or renal cell carcinoma. Before TCR sequencing, CD4+ T cells and CD8+ T cells from peripheral blood were sorted into separate populations. Genomic DNA was isolated from the sorted cells so that the TCRbeta CDR3 region could be sequenced. The immunoSEQ Assay was used for sequencing of TCRbeta CDR3 regions. TCRdb provides this immuneACCESS table in a form limited to in-frame rearrangements. Some clones are lacking; in checked studies, under half of them reflect an unresolved V gene, and why the rest are absent is not known. Here the sample has some 94,000 clones; about 96% occur a single time. Together, the top ten hold about 2.1% of the sample.

The clonotype comes from an adult with an advanced solid tumor such as melanoma, head and neck, liver or kidney cancer. The chain is assembled from TRBV6-5 and TRBJ2-2; 6 matching bases give a weak D call of TRBD1. Sample: CD4+ or CD8+ T cells sorted from blood, taken in a trial of the OX40 agonist ivuxolimab. The nucleotides read TGTGCCAGCAGTTTATATCGACAGGACACCGGGGAGCTGTTTTTT. Its translation is CASSLYRQDTGELFF.